The entry that follows covers one TCR beta chain sequence. Germline V gene lookup returns CDR1 SEHNR and CDR2 FQNEAQ (reference sequence). The V and J ends lost 5 bases and 0 bases respectively, with 8 bases between them. CDR3 length equals 14 residues. Authors' analysis steps: Amplification from reference gene primers served as the basis for estimated nucleated cell counts. The table came from immunoSEQ multiplex PCR; TCRdb's copy has only in-frame clones and leaves some out. The V and J calls and clone size were taken over from that table, and D and trimming were inferred from the DNA. The data hold about 76,000 clones, with roughly 80% observed a single time. The data stem from a study of blood T cell repertoires in COVID-19.

The rearrangement joins TRBV7-9 to TRBJ1-3, with D unclear. Sample: peripheral blood. This clonotype was sampled from a human donor in a cohort sampled during active COVID-19. DNA of the CDR3: TGTGCCAGCAGCCTGGCGGGCTCTGGAAACACCATATATTTT. As protein: CASSLAGSGNTIYF.